The text below deals with one T cell receptor (beta chain). CDR3 length: 15 residues. The J segment lost 0 bases and the V segment lost 2 bases, leaving 0 bases of the junction unmatched. CDR1 is MNHNS, CDR2 SASEGT, per germline. Sequencing used immunoSEQ multiplex PCR; TCRdb keeps in-frame clones, though not all of them. The sample contains under 35,000 clones, about 89% of which appear only once. The entry originates in a study of T cell changes during pregnancy in multiple sclerosis. The rearrangement joins TRBV6-1 to TRBJ2-3; 9 bases match TRBD2. The sequencing here drew on CD8+ T cells from peripheral blood mononuclear cells, taken before pregnancy. This clonotype originated in a female donor with multiple sclerosis, enrolled in a pregnancy study. CDR3 protein: CASSELAGSTDTQYF. In DNA, the CDR3 is TGTGCCAGCAGTGAACTAGCGGGGAGCACAGATACGCAGTATTTT.